What follows describes a single T cell receptor (beta chain). The CDR3 has 15 amino acids. Germline V lookup: CDR1 MNHEY, CDR2 SMNVEV (reference sequence). V was shortened by 5 bases and J by 4 bases, with 17 bases between the two germline ends. TCRdb processed the RT-PCR reads anew with MiXCR; each CDR3 protein has one entry. Of more than 700,000 distinct CDR3 sequences in the sample, 21% were seen once. The data were obtained in a study of response to subunit inactivated influenza vaccine. The source material was PBMCs from blood, sampled roughly 5 days after vaccination. The V and J genes are TRBV27 and TRBJ1-2, with D tentatively TRBD1 (5 bases). The TCR was taken from a man aged 45 to 65 who received an inactivated influenza vaccine. CDR3 region: CASSLGVGKAYGYTF. CDR3 coding DNA: TGTGCCAGCAGTCTAGGGGTAGGGAAGGCCTATGGCTACACCTTC.